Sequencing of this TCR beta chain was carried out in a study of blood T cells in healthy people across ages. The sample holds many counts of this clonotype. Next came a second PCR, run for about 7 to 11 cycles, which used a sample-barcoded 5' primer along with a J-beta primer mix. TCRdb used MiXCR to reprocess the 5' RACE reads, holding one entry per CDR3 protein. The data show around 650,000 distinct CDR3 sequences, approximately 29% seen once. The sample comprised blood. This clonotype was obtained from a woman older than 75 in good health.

CDR3 loop: CASSPSVGTEETQYF. CDR3 bases: TGTGCCAGCAGTCCTAGTGTGGGGACGGAGGAGACCCAGTACTTC. The V gene is TRBV12-3 or TRBV12-4, the J gene TRBJ2-5; D is tentatively TRBD1 or TRBD2 (5 bases each). There are 15 residues in the CDR3. The germline V and J ends were trimmed by 5 bases and 5 bases, with 18 bases remaining between them.